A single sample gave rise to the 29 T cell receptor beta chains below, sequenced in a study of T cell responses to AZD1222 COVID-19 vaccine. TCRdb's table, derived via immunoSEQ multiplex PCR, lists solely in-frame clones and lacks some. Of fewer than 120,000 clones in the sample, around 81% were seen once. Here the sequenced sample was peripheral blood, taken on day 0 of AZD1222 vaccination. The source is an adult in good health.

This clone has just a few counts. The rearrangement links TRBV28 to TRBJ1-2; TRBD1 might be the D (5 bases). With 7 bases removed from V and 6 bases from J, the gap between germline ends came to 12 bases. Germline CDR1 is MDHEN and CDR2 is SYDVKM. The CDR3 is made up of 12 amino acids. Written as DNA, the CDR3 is TGTGCCAGCAAGGGGATAACTCATGGCTACACCTTC. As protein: CASKGITHGYTF.

This chain's CDR3 is CASRQQGTYNEQFF. In DNA, the CDR3 is TGTGCCAGCAGGCAACAAGGGACATACAATGAGCAGTTCTTC. V and J are TRBV6-5 and TRBJ2-1, with a weak D call TRBD1 (6 bases). CDR1 and CDR2 (germline): MNHEY, SVGAGI. The germline V and J ends were trimmed by 6 bases and 4 bases, with 13 bases remaining between them. This CDR3 has 14 residues.

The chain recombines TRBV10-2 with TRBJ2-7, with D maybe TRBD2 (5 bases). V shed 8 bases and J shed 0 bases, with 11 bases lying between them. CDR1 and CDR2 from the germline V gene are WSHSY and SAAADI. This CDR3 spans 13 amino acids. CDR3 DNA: TGCGCCAGCTTGACGGGATCCTCCTACGAGCAGTACTTC. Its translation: CASLTGSSYEQYF.

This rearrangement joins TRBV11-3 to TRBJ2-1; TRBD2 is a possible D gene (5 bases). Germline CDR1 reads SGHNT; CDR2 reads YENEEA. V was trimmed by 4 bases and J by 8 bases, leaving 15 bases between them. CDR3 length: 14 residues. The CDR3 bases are TGTGCCAGCAGCTCACTTGAGGGCGGCCATGAGCAGTTCTTC. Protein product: CASSSLEGGHEQFF.

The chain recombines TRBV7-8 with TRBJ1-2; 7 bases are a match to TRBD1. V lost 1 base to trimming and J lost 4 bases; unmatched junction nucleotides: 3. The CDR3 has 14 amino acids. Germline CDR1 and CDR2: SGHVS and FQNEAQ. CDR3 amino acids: CASSLEGQLYGYTF. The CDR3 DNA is TGTGCCAGCAGCTTAGAGGGACAGCTCTATGGCTACACCTTC.

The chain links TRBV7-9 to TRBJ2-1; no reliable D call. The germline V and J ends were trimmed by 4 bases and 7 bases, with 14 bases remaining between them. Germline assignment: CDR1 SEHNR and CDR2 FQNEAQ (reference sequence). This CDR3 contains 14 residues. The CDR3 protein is CASSSLYAENEQFF. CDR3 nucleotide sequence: TGTGCCAGCAGCTCGCTATATGCCGAGAATGAGCAGTTCTTC.

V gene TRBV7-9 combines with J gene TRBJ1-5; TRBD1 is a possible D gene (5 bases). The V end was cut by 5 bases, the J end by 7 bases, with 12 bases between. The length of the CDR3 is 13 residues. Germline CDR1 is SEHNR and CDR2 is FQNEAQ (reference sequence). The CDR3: CASSARRDQPQHF. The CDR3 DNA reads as TGTGCCAGCAGCGCAAGGAGGGACCAGCCCCAGCATTTT.

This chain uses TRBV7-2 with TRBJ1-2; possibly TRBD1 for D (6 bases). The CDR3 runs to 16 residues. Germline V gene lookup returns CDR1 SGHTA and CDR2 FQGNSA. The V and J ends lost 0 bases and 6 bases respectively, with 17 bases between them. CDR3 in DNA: TGTGCCAGCAGCTTAGCCTCCTTCGGGGGGCGAGATGGCTACACCTTC. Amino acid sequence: CASSLASFGGRDGYTF.

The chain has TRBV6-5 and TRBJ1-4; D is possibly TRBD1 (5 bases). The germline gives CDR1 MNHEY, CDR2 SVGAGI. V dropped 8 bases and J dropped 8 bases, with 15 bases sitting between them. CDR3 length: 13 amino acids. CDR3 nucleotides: TGTGCCAGCGCTGTCAGGGTTCGGGAAAAACTGTTTTTT. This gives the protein CASAVRVREKLFF.

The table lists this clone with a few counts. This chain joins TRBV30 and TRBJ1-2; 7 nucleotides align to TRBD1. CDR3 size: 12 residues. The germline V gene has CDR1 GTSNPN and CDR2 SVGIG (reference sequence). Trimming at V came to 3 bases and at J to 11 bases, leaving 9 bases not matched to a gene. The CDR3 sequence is CAWSLRQGRYTF. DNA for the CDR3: TGTGCCTGGAGCCTAAGACAGGGCAGATACACCTTC.

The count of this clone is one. CDR3 residues: CASSLRDSSYNSPLHF. The CDR3 bases are TGTGCCAGCAGCTTACGGGACAGCTCCTATAATTCACCCCTCCACTTT. V is TRBV11-2 and J is TRBJ1-6; 7 bases map to TRBD1. This CDR3 has 16 residues. The ends lost 2 bases at V and 0 bases at J; junction bases unmatched: 1. Germline V gene data show CDR1 as SGHAT and CDR2 as FQNNGV.

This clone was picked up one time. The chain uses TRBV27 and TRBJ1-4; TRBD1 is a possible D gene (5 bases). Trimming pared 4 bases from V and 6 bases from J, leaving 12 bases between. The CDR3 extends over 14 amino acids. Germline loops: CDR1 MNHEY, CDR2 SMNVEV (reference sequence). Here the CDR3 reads CASSYQGEHEKLFF. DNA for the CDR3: TGTGCCAGCAGTTACCAGGGTGAACATGAAAAACTGTTTTTT.

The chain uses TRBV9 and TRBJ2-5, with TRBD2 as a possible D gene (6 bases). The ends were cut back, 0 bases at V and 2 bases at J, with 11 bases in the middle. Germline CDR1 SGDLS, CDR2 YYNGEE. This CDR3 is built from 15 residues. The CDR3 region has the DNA TGTGCCAGCAGCGTAGTGCCGGGAGATCAAGAGACCCAGTACTTC. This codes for CASSVVPGDQETQYF.

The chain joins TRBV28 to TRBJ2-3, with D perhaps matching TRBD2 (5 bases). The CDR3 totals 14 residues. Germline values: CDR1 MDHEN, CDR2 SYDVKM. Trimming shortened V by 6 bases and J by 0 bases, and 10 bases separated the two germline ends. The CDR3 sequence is CASRPSSSTDTQYF. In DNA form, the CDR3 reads TGTGCCAGCAGACCTAGCTCCAGCACAGATACGCAGTATTTT.

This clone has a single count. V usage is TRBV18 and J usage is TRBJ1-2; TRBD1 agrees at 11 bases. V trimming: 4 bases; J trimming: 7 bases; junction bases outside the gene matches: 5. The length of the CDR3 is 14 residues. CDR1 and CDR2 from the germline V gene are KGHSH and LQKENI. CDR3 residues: CASSLGQGAFGYTF. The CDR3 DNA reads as TGTGCCAGCTCACTCGGACAGGGGGCTTTTGGCTACACCTTC. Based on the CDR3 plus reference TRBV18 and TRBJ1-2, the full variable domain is NAGVMQNPRHLVRRRGQEARLRCSPMKGHSHVYWYRQLPEEGLKFMVYLQKENIIDESGMPKERFSAEFPKEGPSILRIQQVVRGDSAAYFCASSLGQGAFGYTFGSGTRLTVV.

The CDR3 DNA follows: TGTGCCAGCAGCCCCGGAAGAAAAGACAGGGTGCAGGATCAGCCCCAGCATTTT. Translation: CASSPGRKDRVQDQPQHF. This sequence joins TRBV7-2 and TRBJ1-5, with 7 bases that match TRBD1. V gave up 5 bases and J gave up 5 bases; unmatched junction bases: 18. Germline-derived CDR1 and CDR2 are SGHTA and FQGNSA. The CDR3 loop spans 18 amino acids.

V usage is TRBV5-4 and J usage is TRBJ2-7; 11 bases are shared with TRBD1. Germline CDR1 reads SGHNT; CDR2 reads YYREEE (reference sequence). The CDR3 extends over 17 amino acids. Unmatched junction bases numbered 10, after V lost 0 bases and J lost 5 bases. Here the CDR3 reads CASSLDPYRDRGNEQYF. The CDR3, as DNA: TGTGCCAGCAGCTTGGACCCGTACCGGGACAGGGGGAACGAGCAGTACTTC.

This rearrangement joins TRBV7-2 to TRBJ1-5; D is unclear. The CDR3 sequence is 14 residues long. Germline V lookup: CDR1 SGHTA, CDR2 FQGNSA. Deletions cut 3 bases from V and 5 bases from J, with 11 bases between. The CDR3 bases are TGTGCCAGCAGCTTTGCACAACTACATCAGCCCCAGCATTTT. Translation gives CASSFAQLHQPQHF. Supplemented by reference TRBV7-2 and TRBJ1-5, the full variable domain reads GAGVSQSPSNKVTEKGKDVELRCDPISGHTALYWYRQSLGQGLEFLIYFQGNSAPDKSGLPSDRFSAERTGGSVSTLTIQRTQQEDSAVYLCASSFAQLHQPQHFGDGTRLSIL.

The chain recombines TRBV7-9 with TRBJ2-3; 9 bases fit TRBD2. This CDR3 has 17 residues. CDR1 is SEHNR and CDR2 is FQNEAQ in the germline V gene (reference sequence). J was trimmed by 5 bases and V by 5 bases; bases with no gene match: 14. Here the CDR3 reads CASSRGASGIGGDTQYF. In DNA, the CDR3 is TGTGCCAGCAGCCGAGGGGCTAGCGGGATCGGGGGAGATACGCAGTATTTT.

DNA for the CDR3: TGTGCCAGCAGCCCTCAGGGGAGCGCTGGAAACACCATATATTTT. As protein: CASSPQGSAGNTIYF. The rearrangement uses TRBV11-2 and TRBJ1-3; tentative D call: TRBD1 (6 bases). V lost 5 bases to trimming and J lost 2 bases, with 13 bases between them. This CDR3 comprises 15 residues. Germline CDR1 and CDR2: SGHAT and FQNNGV.

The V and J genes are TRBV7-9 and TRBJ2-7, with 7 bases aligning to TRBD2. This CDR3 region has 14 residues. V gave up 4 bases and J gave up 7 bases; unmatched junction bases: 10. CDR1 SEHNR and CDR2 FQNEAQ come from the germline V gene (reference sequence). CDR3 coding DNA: TGTGCCAGCAGCTCCCCTGTGGGAGGGCAAGAGCAGTACTTC. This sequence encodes CASSSPVGGQEQYF. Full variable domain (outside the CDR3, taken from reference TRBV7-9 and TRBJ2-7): DTGVSQNPRHKITKRGQNVTFRCDPISEHNRLYWYRQTLGQGPEFLTYFQNEAQLEKSRLLSDRFSAERPKGSFSTLEIQRTEQGDSAMYLCASSSPVGGQEQYFGPGTRLTVT.

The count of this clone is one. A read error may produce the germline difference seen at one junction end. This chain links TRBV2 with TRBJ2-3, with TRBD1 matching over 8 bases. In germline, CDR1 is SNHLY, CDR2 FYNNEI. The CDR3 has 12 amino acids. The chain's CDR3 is CAIPGGTDTQYF. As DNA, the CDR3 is TGTGCCATCCCAGGGGGCACGGATACGCAGTATTTT.

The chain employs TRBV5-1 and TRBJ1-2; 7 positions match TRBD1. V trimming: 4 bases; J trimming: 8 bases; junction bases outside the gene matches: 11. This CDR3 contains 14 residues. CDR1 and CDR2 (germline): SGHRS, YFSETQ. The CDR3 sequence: CASSRDSVLEGYTF. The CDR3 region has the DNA TGCGCCAGCAGCCGGGACAGTGTTCTTGAGGGCTACACCTTC.

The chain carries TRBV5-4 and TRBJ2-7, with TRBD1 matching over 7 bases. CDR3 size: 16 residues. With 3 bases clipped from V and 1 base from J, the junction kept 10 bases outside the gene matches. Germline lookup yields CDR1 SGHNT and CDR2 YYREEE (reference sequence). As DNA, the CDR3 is TGTGCCAGCAGCTCGACTCGACAGGGATTATCCTACGAGCAGTACTTC. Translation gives CASSSTRQGLSYEQYF.

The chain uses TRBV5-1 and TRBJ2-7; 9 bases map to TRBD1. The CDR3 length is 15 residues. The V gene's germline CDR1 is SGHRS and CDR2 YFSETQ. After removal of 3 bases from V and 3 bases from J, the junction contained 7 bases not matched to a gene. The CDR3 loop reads CASSWGQGGFYEQYF. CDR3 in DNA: TGCGCCAGCAGCTGGGGACAGGGCGGTTTCTACGAGCAGTACTTC.

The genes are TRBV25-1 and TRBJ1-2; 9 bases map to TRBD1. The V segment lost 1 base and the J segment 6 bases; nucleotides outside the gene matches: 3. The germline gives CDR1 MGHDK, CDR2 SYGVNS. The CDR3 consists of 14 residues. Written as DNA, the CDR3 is TGTGCCAGCAGTGAATGGGGGGACAGGGATGGCTACACCTTC. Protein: CASSEWGDRDGYTF.

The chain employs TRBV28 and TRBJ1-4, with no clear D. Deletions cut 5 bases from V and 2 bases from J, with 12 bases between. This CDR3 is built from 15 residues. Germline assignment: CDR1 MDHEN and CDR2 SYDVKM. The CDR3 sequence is CASSVPGNTNEKLFF. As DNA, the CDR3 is TGTGCCAGCAGTGTTCCGGGAAATACTAATGAAAAACTGTTTTTT. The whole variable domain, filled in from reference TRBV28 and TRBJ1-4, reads DVKVTQSSRYLVKRTGEKVFLECVQDMDHENMFWYRQDPGLGLRLIYFSYDVKMKEKGDIPEGYSVSREKKERFSLILESASTNQTSMYLCASSVPGNTNEKLFFGSGTQLSVL.

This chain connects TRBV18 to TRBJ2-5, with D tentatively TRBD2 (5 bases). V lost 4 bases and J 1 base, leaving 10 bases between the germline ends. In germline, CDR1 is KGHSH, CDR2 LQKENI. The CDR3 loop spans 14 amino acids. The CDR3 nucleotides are TGTGCCAGCTCACACGGGGTATCCCAAGAGACCCAGTACTTC. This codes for CASSHGVSQETQYF.

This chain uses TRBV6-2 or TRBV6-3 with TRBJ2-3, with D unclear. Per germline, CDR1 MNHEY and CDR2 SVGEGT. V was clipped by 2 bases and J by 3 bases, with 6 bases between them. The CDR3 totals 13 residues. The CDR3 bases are TGTGCCAGCAGTTACGCAACGACAGATACGCAGTATTTT. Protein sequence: CASSYATTDTQYF.